This T cell receptor beta chain is from a study of cytomegalovirus exposure and HLA in healthy donors. Findings and limits, study-wide: According to a subsequent analysis, TCR clusters from the first cohort were inclined to appear together in the 130 or so validation repertoires. A few CMV-associated chains were confirmed in vitro to be specific for CMV antigens. Cytomegalovirus-associated status was assigned to about 160 TCR beta chains. Rare sequences made up most TCRs, while some public TCRs were found in many donors.

A note on this clone: Its antigen remains unidentified.

Some clones are missing from TCRdb's copy, which holds only in-frame ones; the method was immunoSEQ multiplex PCR. Here the sample spans more than 250,000 clones, about 90% being singletons. Germline CDR1 reads SGHNT; CDR2 reads YYREEE (reference sequence). This CDR3 is 14 amino acids long. Trimming took 1 base from V and 2 from J, leaving 9 bases between them. This receptor was taken from a woman aged 30 to 39 in good health and CMV-seropositive. Specimen: PBMCs. V usage is TRBV5-4 and J usage is TRBJ1-1; D is undetermined. The CDR3 bases are TGTGCCAGCAGCTTGTGGATACCCAACACTGAAGCTTTCTTT. It codes for CASSLWIPNTEAFF.